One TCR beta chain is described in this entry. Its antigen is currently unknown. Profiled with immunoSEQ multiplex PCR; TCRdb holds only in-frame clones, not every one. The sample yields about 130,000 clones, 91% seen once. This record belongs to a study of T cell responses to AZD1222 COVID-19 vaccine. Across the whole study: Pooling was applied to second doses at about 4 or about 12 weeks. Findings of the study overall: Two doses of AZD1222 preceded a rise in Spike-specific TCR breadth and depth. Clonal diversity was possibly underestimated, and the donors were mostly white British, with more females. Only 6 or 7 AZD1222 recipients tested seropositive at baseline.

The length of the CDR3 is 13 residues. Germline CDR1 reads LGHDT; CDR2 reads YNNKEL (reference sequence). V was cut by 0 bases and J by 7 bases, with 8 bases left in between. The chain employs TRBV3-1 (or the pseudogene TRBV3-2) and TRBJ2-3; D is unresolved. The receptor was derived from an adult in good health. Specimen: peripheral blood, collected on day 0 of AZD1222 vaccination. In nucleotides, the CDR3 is TGTGCCAGCAGCCAAGAGATAAGACATACGCAGTATTTT. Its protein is CASSQEIRHTQYF.